This T cell receptor (beta chain) derives from a study of radiotherapy plus CTLA-4 blockade in lung cancer. Study information: Objective responses were observed in approximately 20% of patients, and disease control was achieved by 30% to 40%. Study-wide results and limits: Radiotherapy with ipilimumab was followed by blood expansion of tumor-derived clones.

Note on this clone: The antigen is undetermined.

V was cut by 9 bases and J by 2 bases, with 21 bases left in between. This CDR3 has 16 amino acids. Germline CDR1 MGHRA, CDR2 YSYEKL. Here immunoSEQ multiplex PCR was the method, and the copy in TCRdb shows in-frame clones only, minus some. The sample gives about 49,000 clones, approximately 76% of which show up once; 11% is in the top ten. This specimen was peripheral blood, taken from a patient treated with radiotherapy plus ipilimumab. The TCR comes from a human donor with non-small cell lung cancer who had stable disease on radiotherapy plus ipilimumab. The V gene is TRBV4-1, the J gene TRBJ2-3; D gene ambiguous. CDR3 sequence (DNA): TGCGCCAGTAGGAGCGTCGGCATCGGAGACACAGATACGCAGTATTTT. Residues: CASRSVGIGDTDTQYF.